This is a list of T cell receptor beta chains from one sample in a study of blood T cell repertoires in COVID-19. The repertoire was sequenced with immunoSEQ multiplex PCR; TCRdb's copy has only in-frame clones and lacks some. The sample carries roughly 300,000 clones, 80% to 95% recorded once. The material sequenced was PBMCs or T cells enriched from blood (not recorded which). The receptors come from a woman in her 30s who had recovered from COVID-19. The CDR3 runs from the conserved cysteine through the conserved F or W. The D gene is left open where the match is weak. Some rows mark clone size as missing; the rest say once, few, many or name a class of expanded clone.

cdr3_length	v_call	j_call	clone_size	d_call	cdr3_nt	cdr3_aa
14	TRBV2	TRBJ1-5	-	-	TGTGCCAGCAGTGCGGGTAATAGCAATCAGCCCCAGCATTTT	CASSAGNSNQPQHF
16	TRBV11-2	TRBJ2-1	-	TRBD1	TGTGCCAGCAGCACCCTACAGGGGGCTAGCTACAATGAGCAGTTCTTC	CASSTLQGASYNEQFF
14	TRBV5-1	TRBJ1-1	-	-	TGCGCCAGCGCGAACAGGTCCGGGAACACTGAAGCTTTCTTT	CASANRSGNTEAFF
16	TRBV4-1	TRBJ1-6	-	-	TGCGCCAGCAGCCAAGTTTGGGCTCAGGATAATTCACCCCTCCACTTT	CASSQVWAQDNSPLHF
19	TRBV7-2	TRBJ2-3	-	-	TGTGCCAGCAGCTCAACACTAACGGAAACCGCCTCCCACACAGATACGCAGTATTTT	CASSSTLTETASHTDTQYF
14	TRBV3-1/TRBV3-2	TRBJ1-2	-	-	TGTGCCAGCAGCCAAGGAGTTCTGAATTATGGCTACACCTTC	CASSQGVLNYGYTF
13	TRBV7-3	TRBJ2-5	-	-	TGTGCCAGCAGCTTAAGGCGGCAAGAGACCCAGTACTTC	CASSLRRQETQYF
13	TRBV6-5	TRBJ2-7	few	-	TGTGCCAGCAGTTACTCGAGCCGTTACGAGCAGTACTTC	CASSYSSRYEQYF
14	TRBV2	TRBJ1-1	-	-	TGTGCCAGCAGGGCCGAACAGGGGAACACTGAAGCTTTCTTT	CASRAEQGNTEAFF
13	TRBV5-4	TRBJ2-1	-	TRBD2	TGTGCCAGCGGGCTAGCGGGGGCCAATGAGCAGTTCTTC	CASGLAGANEQFF
15	TRBV4-1	TRBJ2-1	-	TRBD2	TGCGCCAGCAGCCGGGGGCTAGCGGGGGACAATGAGCAGTTCTTC	CASSRGLAGDNEQFF
16	TRBV6-5	TRBJ2-5	once	TRBD1	TGTGCCAGCAGTTACTCCGGGACAGGGGCTCCAGAGACCCAGTACTTC	CASSYSGTGAPETQYF
15	TRBV6-5	TRBJ2-1	-	TRBD1	TGTGCCAGCGCCTCAGGGGGCGCCCCCTACAATGAGCAGTTCTTC	CASASGGAPYNEQFF
14	TRBV9	TRBJ1-1	-	-	TGTGCCAGCAGCCGCGACAGCCAAACCCCCGAAGCTTTCTTT	CASSRDSQTPEAFF
19	TRBV15	TRBJ2-7	-	TRBD2	TGTGCCACCAGCAGAGTAAGACCAGCGGGGGTTTTTTGGTCCTACGAGCAGTACTTC	CATSRVRPAGVFWSYEQYF
15	TRBV18	TRBJ1-2	-	TRBD1	TGTGCCAGCTCACTACAAGACAGGGCAGACTATGGCTACACCTTC	CASSLQDRADYGYTF
13	TRBV10-2	TRBJ1-2	-	-	TGCGCCACCGCAAGTTTTCAGGGTACGGGCTACACCTTC	CATASFQGTGYTF